This passage covers 25 T cell receptor beta chains from one sample sequenced in a study of blood T cell repertoires in COVID-19. The table came from immunoSEQ multiplex PCR; TCRdb's copy has only in-frame clones and leaves some out. The sample includes a few hundred thousand clones, around 87% of them seen just once. The sequenced sample was peripheral blood. These receptors came from a woman in her twenties or thirties with COVID-19, enrolled during active disease.

This clone was detected only once. V is TRBV10-3 and J is TRBJ1-3, with D possibly TRBD1 on 5 matching bases. The V gene's germline CDR1 is ENHRY and CDR2 SYGVKD. Trimming shortened V by 3 bases and J by 0 bases, and 9 bases separated the two germline ends. The CDR3 extends over 15 amino acids. The CDR3 region is CAISDRGTSGNTIYF. The CDR3 nucleotides are TGTGCCATCAGTGATAGGGGTACCTCTGGAAACACCATATATTTT.

This clone has only a few counts. The chain recombines TRBV19 with TRBJ1-5; no definite D call. The CDR3 totals 15 residues. CDR1 and CDR2 (germline): LNHDA, SQIVND (reference sequence). V shed 6 bases and J shed 7 bases, with 19 bases lying between them. CDR3 loop: CASSPSGGSGQPQHF. The CDR3 nucleotides are TGTGCCAGTAGCCCCTCGGGAGGGTCGGGGCAGCCCCAGCATTTT.

For this clone: Other DNA sequences from this sample encode an identical CDR3 as well. V gene TRBV6-1 combines with J gene TRBJ2-1; TRBD2 might be the D (5 bases). V lost 3 bases and J lost 3, with 12 bases in between. Germline CDR1 is MNHNS and CDR2 is SASEGT. This CDR3 is 15 amino acids long. DNA for the CDR3: TGTGCCAGCAGTGAGTCAAGCGGTTTCTACAATGAGCAGTTCTTC. It translates to CASSESSGFYNEQFF.

In the case of this clone: This CDR3 is also generated by other DNA sequences in the sample. The V and J genes are TRBV18 and TRBJ2-5; 13 bases match TRBD2. Germline lookup yields CDR1 KGHSH and CDR2 LQKENI. Losses at the gene ends were 3 bases for V and 2 bases for J; bases not matched to a gene: 0. The CDR3 loop spans 15 amino acids. The CDR3 protein is CASSPGLAGQETQYF. For the CDR3, the DNA is TGTGCCAGCTCACCGGGACTAGCGGGACAAGAGACCCAGTACTTC.

The chain links TRBV3-1 (or the pseudogene TRBV3-2) to TRBJ2-2, with 7 bases aligning to TRBD2. Germline V CDR1 and CDR2: LGHDT, YNNKEL (reference sequence). With V trimmed by 1 base and J by 5 bases, 4 bases remained unmatched. CDR3 length: 15 residues. The DNA for the CDR3 is TGTGCCAGCAGCCAAGCCAGGGAGGGTACCGGGGAGCTGTTTTTT. Its translation: CASSQAREGTGELFF.

V usage is TRBV5-5 and J usage is TRBJ2-5, with D possibly TRBD1 on 6 matching bases. The germline V gene has CDR1 SGHKS and CDR2 YYEKEE (reference sequence). V lost 1 base, J lost 4 bases, and 14 bases lay in between. The CDR3 length is 15 residues. Here the CDR3 reads CASSLLQGIVETQYF. For the CDR3, the DNA is TGTGCCAGCAGCTTGTTGCAGGGGATCGTAGAGACCCAGTACTTC.

The chain has TRBV7-9 and TRBJ2-6; TRBD1 agrees at 11 bases. This CDR3 comprises 17 residues. Germline-derived CDR1 and CDR2 are SEHNR and FQNEAQ (reference sequence). The V segment lost 3 bases and the J segment 1 base; nucleotides outside the gene matches: 2. The CDR3 DNA reads TGTGCCAGCAGCTTGGGGACAGGGGGTTCTGGGGCCAACGTCCTGACTTTC. This translates into CASSLGTGGSGANVLTF. Filled out from reference TRBV7-9 and TRBJ2-6, the complete variable domain reads DTGVSQNPRHKITKRGQNVTFRCDPISEHNRLYWYRQTLGQGPEFLTYFQNEAQLEKSRLLSDRFSAERPKGSFSTLEIQRTEQGDSAMYLCASSLGTGGSGANVLTFGAGSRLTVL.

This chain uses TRBV9 with TRBJ1-1, with 9 bases aligning to TRBD1. V was pared by 3 bases and J by 2 bases, with 8 bases of the junction left unmatched. Germline CDR1 SGDLS, CDR2 YYNGEE. This CDR3 contains 16 residues. For the CDR3, the DNA is TGTGCCAGCAGCGCGCCGGGACAGGGTAAAAACACTGAAGCTTTCTTT. Translation gives CASSAPGQGKNTEAFF.

The V call is TRBV30, the J call TRBJ1-1, with D possibly being TRBD1 (5 bases). The CDR3 runs to 15 residues. Germline CDR1 GTSNPN, CDR2 SVGIG (reference sequence). The V gene lost 1 base and the J gene lost 3 bases, with 15 bases spanning the gap. DNA of the CDR3: TGTGCCTGGAGTGGGGCTGGGCTAGGGGACACTGAAGCTTTCTTT. This translates into CAWSGAGLGDTEAFF.

The rearrangement uses TRBV24-1 and TRBJ1-4; a possible D gene is TRBD1 (5 bases). The V end was cut by 4 bases, the J end by 6 bases, with 17 bases between. Per the germline V gene, CDR1 is KGHDR and CDR2 is SFDVKD. There are 16 residues in the CDR3. The chain's CDR3 is CATSDAEAKGHEKLFF. The CDR3 DNA sequence: TGTGCCACCAGTGACGCTGAAGCAAAGGGGCATGAAAAACTGTTTTTT.

This chain joins TRBV27 and TRBJ2-7; TRBD1 matches at 7 bases. Germline V gene lookup returns CDR1 MNHEY and CDR2 SMNVEV (reference sequence). V lost 8 bases, J lost 2 bases, and 9 bases stayed unmatched. The CDR3 totals 14 residues. DNA for the CDR3: TGTGCCAGCCGGCAACAGGGGACCACCTACGAGCAGTACTTC. Residues: CASRQQGTTYEQYF.

This clone was recorded a few times. This chain joins TRBV4-2 and TRBJ1-5, with 7 nucleotides matching TRBD1. Germline-derived CDR1 and CDR2 are LGHNA and YNFKEQ. The J segment lost 5 bases and the V segment lost 2 bases, leaving 6 bases of the junction unmatched. This CDR3 has 15 amino acids. CDR3 bases: TGTGCCAGCAGCCAAACCGGGACAGATTATCAGCCCCAGCATTTT. This codes for CASSQTGTDYQPQHF.

This clone was found once. V and J are TRBV4-1 and TRBJ2-3; 8 bases line up with TRBD2. Germline V CDR1 and CDR2: MGHRA, YSYEKL. There are 14 residues in the CDR3. V gave up 4 bases and J gave up 2 bases; unmatched junction bases: 2. CDR3 in DNA: TGCGCCAGCAGCCCGACTAGCGTCACAGATACGCAGTATTTT. Translated, it gives CASSPTSVTDTQYF.

The chain couples TRBV5-1 to TRBJ2-1; 11 nucleotides line up with TRBD2. The V and J ends lost 2 bases and 3 bases, in that order; junction bases with no gene match: 4. CDR1 SGHRS and CDR2 YFSETQ come from the germline V gene. This CDR3 contains 16 residues. CDR3 sequence reads: CASSLTTSGSYNEQFF. The CDR3 nucleotides read TGCGCCAGCAGCTTAACTACTAGCGGGAGCTACAATGAGCAGTTCTTC.

The sample holds one count of this clone. The rearrangement links TRBV6-1 to TRBJ2-7; no firm D call. CDR1 and CDR2 (germline): MNHNS, SASEGT. The CDR3 loop spans 15 amino acids. Trimming left V 0 bases short and J 1 base short, with 10 bases between. Here the CDR3 reads CASSEAGFGSYEQYF. The CDR3 coding sequence is TGTGCCAGCAGTGAAGCCGGTTTCGGGTCCTACGAGCAGTACTTC.

The chain couples TRBV14 to TRBJ2-7; D possibly corresponds to TRBD2 (5 bases). V dropped 4 bases and J dropped 0 bases, with 13 bases sitting between them. Germline V CDR1 and CDR2: SGHDN, FVKESK. This CDR3 is built from 15 residues. The CDR3 coding sequence is TGTGCCAGCAGCCTCTCAGGAGGTCACTCCTACGAGCAGTACTTC. As protein: CASSLSGGHSYEQYF.

J is TRBJ2-4 and V is TRBV2, with 9 bases identical to TRBD2. The CDR3 totals 19 residues. V was clipped by 2 bases and J by 0 bases; unmatched bases: 11. Germline CDR1 is SNHLY and CDR2 is FYNNEI. The CDR3, as DNA: TGTGCCAGCAGTGAAACTCTCCTAGCGGGGCAGGTAGCCAAAAACATTCAGTACTTC. Amino acids: CASSETLLAGQVAKNIQYF.

V and J are TRBV28 and TRBJ1-4; no reliable D call. Trimming removed 8 bases from V and 3 bases from J, with 7 bases in between. This CDR3 spans 12 amino acids. Looked up from germline, CDR1 is MDHEN and CDR2 is SYDVKM. The CDR3 is CASYTANEKLFF. The CDR3 DNA is TGTGCCAGCTACACAGCTAATGAAAAACTGTTTTTT.

The chain couples TRBV19 to TRBJ2-7, with D tentatively TRBD1 (6 bases). Germline V CDR1 and CDR2: LNHDA, SQIVND (reference sequence). Trimming removed 11 bases from V and 2 bases from J, with 13 bases in between. This CDR3 contains 12 residues. CDR3 DNA: TGTGCCGTGGACAGACGCCCCTACGAGCAGTACTTC. This gives the protein CAVDRRPYEQYF. Variable domain in full (rest from reference TRBV19 and TRBJ2-7): DGGITQSPKYLFRKEGQNVTLSCEQNLNHDAMYWYRQDPGQGLRLIYYSQIVNDFQKGDIAEGYSVSREKKESFPLTVTSAQKNPTAFYLCAVDRRPYEQYFGPGTRLTVT.

V usage is TRBV5-1 and J usage is TRBJ2-4; a weak D match, TRBD2 (5 bases). The CDR3 is 15 residues long. Trimming took 4 bases from V and 3 from J, leaving 14 bases between them. The germline gives CDR1 SGHRS, CDR2 YFSETQ. The CDR3 is CASSGIGMDKNIQYF. The CDR3 region has the DNA TGCGCCAGCAGCGGGATCGGGATGGACAAAAACATTCAGTACTTC.

CDR3 loop: CASRGSGEMNTEAFF. CDR3 nucleotides: TGTGCCAGCAGGGGCTCAGGGGAGATGAACACTGAAGCTTTCTTT. This chain connects TRBV2 to TRBJ1-1, with D possibly matching TRBD1 (6 bases). Germline loops: CDR1 SNHLY, CDR2 FYNNEI. V lost 6 bases and J 0 bases, leaving 14 bases between the germline ends. CDR3 size: 15 residues.

This chain joins TRBV4-3 and TRBJ1-2; D not resolved. This CDR3 comprises 14 residues. Deletions cut 0 bases from V and 6 bases from J, with 11 bases between. Germline CDR1 reads LGHNA; CDR2 reads YSLEER. CDR3 residues: CASSQDMAGHGYTF. Here the CDR3 DNA reads TGCGCCAGCAGCCAAGATATGGCAGGTCATGGCTACACCTTC.

The chain combines TRBV7-2 with TRBJ2-7, with TRBD2 matching over 7 bases. The V segment lost 0 bases and the J segment 2 bases; nucleotides outside the gene matches: 4. Germline V gene data show CDR1 as SGHTA and CDR2 as FQGNSA. The CDR3 extends over 15 amino acids. CDR3 DNA: TGTGCCAGCAGCTTAGCGCGGGGGTCCGCCTACGAGCAGTACTTC. Translating gives CASSLARGSAYEQYF.

This clone was picked up a small number of times. This chain links TRBV6-5 with TRBJ1-5; D is unclear. Trimming stripped 4 bases from V and 0 bases from J, with 10 bases between. The CDR3 extends over 15 amino acids. From germline, CDR1 is MNHEY and CDR2 SVGAGI. The CDR3 spells CASSSQANSNQPQHF. DNA of the CDR3: TGTGCCAGCAGTTCCCAGGCAAATAGCAATCAGCCCCAGCATTTT.

The CDR3 bases are TGTGCCAGCACTAGCGGGAGGGGGAACAATGAGCAGTTCTTC. Translating gives CASTSGRGNNEQFF. The V gene is TRBV5-4, the J gene TRBJ2-1; 12 bases line up with TRBD2. V was pared by 6 bases and J by 5 bases, with 3 bases of the junction left unmatched. The V gene's germline CDR1 is SGHNT and CDR2 YYREEE (reference sequence). This CDR3 contains 14 residues.